This TCR beta chain was documented in a study of blood T cell repertoires in COVID-19 (dated by TCRdb to between 2020 and 2021). Study-wide context: The collaborator samples originated in the United States, Italy and Spain and spanned the acute and convalescent phases of COVID-19. The dataset comprised deeply sampled blood TCRbeta repertoires from subjects exposed to, actively infected with, or recovered from COVID-19. The prospective study material was composed of cDNA or gDNA derived from T cells, B-cell-depleted T cells, or PBMCs. Where HLA class I and class II types were available, the types were taken from metadata supplied by the sample provider, not from assay-based typing. The repertoires were made available in a free public database intended to serve as a resource for research on the immune response to SARS-CoV-2. Samples were obtained from the ongoing ImmuneRACE study (first 160 participants) and from over 1,000 subjects provided by 6 global collaborators. The sample metadata nearly always contained a de-identified subject ID, COVID-19 status, age in years and sex.

TCRbeta CDR3 regions were amplified from genomic DNA by means of the immunoSEQ Assay, a bias-controlled multiplex PCR. The paper's data handling went like this. Nucleated cell counts per sample were estimated from amplification of reference gene primers within the assay. To quantify the absolute abundance of each unique TCRbeta CDR3 rearrangement, sequence reads were collapsed and filtered. For each sample, productive Simpson clonality was calculated as the square root of Simpson's diversity index over productive rearrangements. TCRdb's version of the immuneACCESS table is confined to in-frame rearrangements and falls short of the full clone set. An unresolved V gene accounts for under half of the shortfall where checked; the remainder is of unknown origin. Clone size and V and J calls were adopted from that table, with D and trimming inferred from the DNA. The sample contains approximately 480,000 clones, roughly nine tenths of them found a single time. The ten most abundant clones make up about 1% of the sample.

At one collaborating source in Seattle, patients were enrolled during active infection and were followed longitudinally through the course of disease. Collaborating institutions collected whole blood in K2EDTA tubes following their own protocols. Collaborator samples were shipped for TCRbeta analysis as frozen whole blood, isolated PBMCs, or DNA extracted from either sample type. With respect to this clone: The antigen it binds to is not known. The record has no base qualities; no much larger clone is one base away.

A distance of 14 bases separates the germline ends of V and J, which lose 4 bases and 1 base respectively. The CDR3 has 16 amino acids, counting the end cysteine and phenylalanine. The kept DNA is CDR3 alone, 48 bases in frame from the first base. CDR1 and CDR2 were assigned from the germline V gene as SGHNT and YENEEA. Broad study findings and their caveats: The amount of clinical and demographic metadata varied by source and participant and was provided uncurated.

Sequencing used peripheral blood. The chain couples TRBV11-3 to TRBJ2-1; TRBD1 is perhaps the D gene, given 5 matching bases. The receptor comes from a young man with COVID-19, enrolled during active disease. CDR3 region: CASSYDSGFSYNEQFF. The DNA sequence follows: TGTGCCAGCAGCTACGACAGTGGTTTTTCCTACAATGAGCAGTTCTTC.